This T cell receptor (beta chain) originates from a study of monozygotic twins with inflammatory bowel disease. The germline gives CDR1 MDHEN, CDR2 SYDVKM. The length of the CDR3 is 14 residues. The template-switching step introduced UMIs that carried a 6-nucleotide sample barcode. From its re-call of the 5' RACE reads, TCRdb lists each CDR3 protein once, without DNA. The sample data list some 190,000 distinct CDR3 sequences. The gene calls are TRBV28 and TRBJ2-1; absent DNA, TCRdb's TRBD2 call cannot be checked. Sequences were obtained from blood. The sequence derives from a human donor with ulcerative colitis or Crohn's disease, or a healthy co-twin of an affected twin (not recorded which). This CDR3 reads CASSGDFTYNEQFF.